Below are 29 T cell receptor beta chains sequenced from a single sample in a study of beta chain features in type 1 diabetes. Since all of the isolated RNA was reverse transcribed, expressed TCRB transcripts were what got sequenced. The table came from immunoSEQ multiplex PCR; TCRdb's copy has only in-frame clones and leaves some out. The sample holds approximately 330,000 clones, approximately 9.9% seen once. Specimen: naive CD4+ T cells from blood. The origin of the receptors is a woman aged 25 to 39 in good health.

Note on this clone: Other DNA sequences in this sample translate to the same CDR3. The chain is built from TRBV6-5 and TRBJ1-1; no firm D call. Per the germline V gene, CDR1 is MNHEY and CDR2 is SVGAGI. The CDR3 is 14 residues long. V was trimmed by 2 bases and J by 0 bases, leaving 7 bases between them. As DNA, the CDR3 is TGTGCCAGCAGTTACGGCGGGGTGAACACTGAAGCTTTCTTT. Protein product: CASSYGGVNTEAFF.

This clone has just a few counts. The DNA for the CDR3 is TGTGCCAGCAGTGCCGACAGAGGAACTAATGAAAAACTGTTTTTT. Protein sequence: CASSADRGTNEKLFF. This chain links TRBV2 with TRBJ1-4; D possibly corresponds to TRBD1 (5 bases). Germline assignment: CDR1 SNHLY and CDR2 FYNNEI. V lost 4 bases to trimming and J lost 1 base, with 10 bases between them. There are 15 residues in the CDR3.

This clone was counted ten times or more. This sequence joins TRBV29-1 and TRBJ2-7, with a tentative D call TRBD2 (5 bases). With 6 bases removed from V and 7 bases from J, the gap between germline ends came to 13 bases. This CDR3 is 11 amino acids long. Germline CDR1 SQVTM, CDR2 ANQGSEA. CDR3 nucleotides: TGCAGCGTCGGGAAGGTAGGAGAGCAGTACTTC. Its protein product is CSVGKVGEQYF.

This clone was found many times. Other nucleotide sequences in the sample specify the same CDR3. The chain recombines TRBV29-1 with TRBJ2-6, with 8 bases that match TRBD1. The CDR3 contains 15 residues. The germline V gene has CDR1 SQVTM and CDR2 ANQGSEA. V dropped 7 bases and J dropped 0; count of bases not matched to a gene: 5. CDR3 in amino acids: CSAGTGRSGANVLTF. CDR3 DNA: TGCAGCGCCGGGACAGGCCGCTCTGGGGCCAACGTCCTGACTTTC.

This clone was seen only a few times. This sequence joins TRBV30 and TRBJ1-5, with D perhaps TRBD1 (6 bases). Trimming removed 2 bases from V and 4 bases from J, with 12 bases in between. The CDR3 loop spans 14 amino acids. CDR1 and CDR2 (germline): GTSNPN, SVGIG (reference sequence). CDR3 nucleotide sequence: TGTGCCTGGAGTTTGGGGGCTAGGAATCAGCCCCAGCATTTT. This gives the protein CAWSLGARNQPQHF. The entire variable domain, with the rest obtained from reference TRBV30 and TRBJ1-5, is as follows: SQTIHQWPATLVQPVGSPLSLECTVEGTSNPNLYWYRQAAGRGLQLLFYSVGIGQISSEVPQNLSASRPQDRQFILSSKKLLLSDSGFYLCAWSLGARNQPQHFGDGTRLSIL.

The chain has TRBV11-1 and TRBJ2-5, with D perhaps matching TRBD1 (6 bases). Germline V CDR1 and CDR2: SGHAT, FQDESV (reference sequence). The CDR3 runs 14 residues. Trimming took off 0 bases at V and 5 bases at J, with 10 bases between the two ends. In DNA, the CDR3 is TGTGCCAGCAGCTTAGCAGGGGACATGGAGACCCAGTACTTC. This gives the protein CASSLAGDMETQYF.

This clone has only a few counts. V gene TRBV30 combines with J gene TRBJ2-5; D perhaps matches TRBD2 (7 bases). Germline loops: CDR1 GTSNPN, CDR2 SVGIG (reference sequence). The V gene lost 0 bases and the J gene lost 4 bases, with 12 bases spanning the gap. The CDR3 length is 14 residues. CDR3 DNA: TGTGCCTGGAGTGTACGGGGGGCCATAGAGACCCAGTACTTC. Amino acid sequence: CAWSVRGAIETQYF.

About this clone itself: Other DNA sequences in this specimen translate into the identical CDR3. V and J are TRBV14 and TRBJ2-1, with D possibly TRBD2 on 6 matching bases. V shed 3 bases and J shed 0 bases, with 9 bases lying between them. Germline CDR1 SGHDN, CDR2 FVKESK. CDR3 length: 15 residues. The CDR3: CASSQAGSSYNEQFF. CDR3 DNA sequence: TGTGCCAGCAGCCAGGCCGGGAGCTCCTACAATGAGCAGTTCTTC.

This chain links TRBV28 with TRBJ1-5; TRBD1 might be the D (6 bases). This CDR3 contains 13 residues. The V gene lost 6 bases and the J gene lost 5 bases, with 11 bases spanning the gap. Germline V gives CDR1 MDHEN, CDR2 SYDVKM. The CDR3 region has the DNA TGTGCCAGCAGACAGGGTGGGGATCAGCCCCAGCATTTT. Residues: CASRQGGDQPQHF.

This chain joins TRBV27 and TRBJ1-5; possible D gene TRBD1, 6 bases. CDR1 MNHEY and CDR2 SMNVEV come from the germline V gene (reference sequence). The CDR3 is 15 residues long. The ends were cut back, 2 bases at V and 6 bases at J, with 14 bases in the middle. The CDR3: CASSLIGTPLQPQHF. CDR3 DNA: TGTGCCAGCAGTTTAATCGGGACACCACTTCAGCCCCAGCATTTT.

This clone turned up a few times. The chain uses TRBV5-4 and TRBJ2-2, with TRBD1 as a possible D gene (5 bases). Germline V gene data show CDR1 as SGHNT and CDR2 as YYREEE (reference sequence). The CDR3 extends over 14 amino acids. V was pared by 2 bases and J by 3 bases, with 8 bases between. The CDR3 nucleotides are TGTGCCAGCAGCTTTAGACAGCACACCGGGGAGCTGTTTTTT. Its protein product is CASSFRQHTGELFF.

The chain uses TRBV11-1 and TRBJ2-1, with 7 bases aligning to TRBD2. The CDR3 consists of 17 residues. J was trimmed by 4 bases and V by 4 bases; bases with no gene match: 13. CDR1 is SGHAT and CDR2 is FQDESV in the germline V gene (reference sequence). The CDR3 DNA reads as TGTGCCAGCAGCTCGGGGAAGTGGCTAGCGGAATACAATGAGCAGTTCTTC. This encodes CASSSGKWLAEYNEQFF.

The gene calls are TRBV4-1 and TRBJ2-1; 9 positions match TRBD1. The length of the CDR3 is 17 residues. In germline, CDR1 is MGHRA, CDR2 YSYEKL. V lost 0 bases to trimming and J lost 7 bases; unmatched junction nucleotides: 10. CDR3 in amino acids: CASSQDWGQGLWNEQFF. CDR3 DNA: TGCGCCAGCAGCCAAGATTGGGGACAGGGTTTGTGGAATGAGCAGTTCTTC.

A word on this clone: The sample has other DNA sequences that encode this CDR3 too. The genes are TRBV9 and TRBJ1-1, with D possibly TRBD1 on 5 matching bases. Germline V gives CDR1 SGDLS, CDR2 YYNGEE. V shed 2 bases and J shed 1 base, with 6 bases lying between them. The CDR3 loop spans 13 amino acids. DNA for the CDR3: TGTGCCAGCAGCGTCGACAGGAACACTGAAGCTTTCTTT. Encoded protein: CASSVDRNTEAFF.

This chain uses TRBV7-6 with TRBJ2-5; the match to TRBD1 covers 10 bases. The germline V gene encodes CDR1 SGHVS and CDR2 FNYEAQ. V trimming: 4 bases; J trimming: 5 bases; junction bases outside the gene matches: 10. The CDR3 runs to 16 residues. This chain's CDR3 is CASSSPRDRGGETQYF. CDR3 coding DNA: TGTGCCAGCAGCTCCCCCCGGGACAGGGGAGGGGAGACCCAGTACTTC.

This clone was detected only a few times. J is TRBJ2-1 and V is TRBV25-1; 8 positions match TRBD1. The CDR3 sequence is 15 residues long. Germline CDR1 MGHDK, CDR2 SYGVNS. J gave up 6 bases and V 3 bases, and 7 bases lay outside the gene matches. The DNA of the CDR3 is TGTGCCAGCAGTGAGACGACAGGGGTGGTCAATGAGCAGTTCTTC. Residues: CASSETTGVVNEQFF.

This clone was recorded a few times. CDR3 region: CASSPPSTDTQYF. Written as DNA, the CDR3 is TGCGCCAGCAGCCCTCCCAGCACAGATACGCAGTATTTT. The chain uses TRBV4-3 and TRBJ2-3; D not certain. Germline V CDR1 and CDR2: LGHNA, YSLEER. The CDR3 runs 13 residues. Deletions cut 4 bases from V and 0 bases from J, with 5 bases between.

The chain has TRBV18 and TRBJ1-1; 7 bases agree with TRBD1. The germline gives CDR1 KGHSH, CDR2 LQKENI. This CDR3 spans 14 amino acids. With 6 bases clipped from V and 4 bases from J, the junction kept 8 bases outside the gene matches. The CDR3 nucleotides read TGTGCCAGCTCCCCCATACAGGGGCTCACTGAAGCTTTCTTT. Protein sequence: CASSPIQGLTEAFF.

This chain joins TRBV7-9 and TRBJ2-3; 15 bases are shared with TRBD2. There are 17 residues in the CDR3. Germline V gene lookup returns CDR1 SEHNR and CDR2 FQNEAQ (reference sequence). The V and J ends lost 6 bases and 4 bases, in that order; junction bases with no gene match: 8. The CDR3 DNA follows: TGTGCCAGCAGTCGGACTAGCGGGAGGGCCGGGGCAGATACGCAGTATTTT. The encoded protein is CASSRTSGRAGADTQYF.

The V and J genes are TRBV30 and TRBJ1-1; 7 bases line up with TRBD1. The J segment lost 6 bases and the V segment lost 0 bases, leaving 7 bases of the junction unmatched. The CDR3 is 14 residues long. Germline values: CDR1 GTSNPN, CDR2 SVGIG (reference sequence). The CDR3 nucleotides are TGTGCCTGGAGTGTACACCAGGGGGATTCTGAAGCTTTCTTT. Its translation is CAWSVHQGDSEAFF.

This clone was seen only a few times. This chain joins TRBV7-2 and TRBJ2-2; possible D gene TRBD1, 6 bases. The V gene lost 5 bases and the J gene lost 0 bases, with 13 bases spanning the gap. The CDR3 consists of 16 residues. In germline, CDR1 is SGHTA, CDR2 FQGNSA. The chain's CDR3 is CASSEQGQTNTGELFF. The CDR3 bases are TGTGCCAGCAGCGAACAGGGACAAACGAACACCGGGGAGCTGTTTTTT.

The chain combines TRBV11-2 with TRBJ2-1; 10 bases agree with TRBD1. The CDR3 length is 15 residues. Germline lookup yields CDR1 SGHAT and CDR2 FQNNGV. Trimming took 4 bases from V and 1 from J; bases not matched to a gene: 1. The CDR3 sequence is CASSSGQGSYNEQFF. CDR3 bases: TGTGCCAGCAGCTCGGGACAGGGGTCCTACAATGAGCAGTTCTTC.

The chain links TRBV19 to TRBJ1-5; no clear D gene. V was cut by 3 bases and J by 7 bases, with 16 bases left in between. Germline V gene sequence: CDR1 LNHDA, CDR2 SQIVND (reference sequence). CDR3 length: 15 residues. Written as DNA, the CDR3 is TGTGCCAGTAGTATCTCTGCCCTCCCGGAGCAGCCCCAGCATTTT. Protein product: CASSISALPEQPQHF.

The chain recombines TRBV28 with TRBJ2-5; perhaps TRBD2 as D (6 bases). The length of the CDR3 is 14 residues. Germline lookup yields CDR1 MDHEN and CDR2 SYDVKM. V lost 1 base and J lost 7, with 13 bases in between. This chain's CDR3 is CASSLLTARGTQYF. Written as DNA, the CDR3 is TGTGCCAGCAGTTTATTGACGGCGCGGGGGACCCAGTACTTC.

There are a few counts of this clone. The J gene is TRBJ2-1, the V gene TRBV7-9, with D tentatively TRBD2 (5 bases). The CDR3 spans 15 residues. CDR1 SEHNR and CDR2 FQNEAQ come from the germline V gene (reference sequence). Trimming shortened V by 5 bases and J by 10 bases, and 21 bases separated the two germline ends. As DNA, the CDR3 is TGTGCCAGCAGCAGAGACCAAGGCGGGCATCGGGAGCAGTTCTTC. Translated, it gives CASSRDQGGHREQFF.

The chain has TRBV18 and TRBJ2-3; TRBD2 matches 9 bases. Losses at the gene ends were 6 bases for V and 1 base for J; bases not matched to a gene: 5. The CDR3 loop spans 15 amino acids. Germline V gene sequence: CDR1 KGHSH, CDR2 LQKENI. The DNA of the CDR3 is TGTGCCAGCTCTAGCCGGACTAGCGGCACAGATACGCAGTATTTT. It encodes CASSSRTSGTDTQYF.

This clone came up a few times. The CDR3 bases are TGTGCCAGCAGCTTAGGGGACACAGGGATCTACGAGCAGTACTTC. Amino acids: CASSLGDTGIYEQYF. V and J are TRBV11-2 and TRBJ2-7; a possible D gene is TRBD1 (6 bases). The V end lost 1 base, the J end lost 3 bases, and 13 bases lay between the germline ends. This CDR3 has 15 residues. Looked up from germline, CDR1 is SGHAT and CDR2 is FQNNGV.

This clone was seen more than once but under ten times. The V and J genes are TRBV10-2 and TRBJ2-7; TRBD2 is a possible D gene (5 bases). Germline V gene lookup returns CDR1 WSHSY and CDR2 SAAADI. The CDR3 covers 12 residues. Trimming removed 10 bases from V and 3 bases from J, with 13 bases in between. The CDR3 spells CAIKREGYEQYF. DNA of the CDR3: TGCGCCATTAAACGGGAAGGCTACGAGCAGTACTTC.

There are a few counts of this clone. The chain recombines TRBV7-2 with TRBJ2-3; 8 bases align to TRBD1. Germline lookup yields CDR1 SGHTA and CDR2 FQGNSA. CDR3 length: 15 amino acids. Trimming at V came to 4 bases and at J to 6 bases, leaving 9 bases not matched to a gene. This CDR3 reads CASSSPRQGWDTQYF. CDR3 sequence (DNA): TGTGCCAGCAGCTCACCTCGACAGGGGTGGGATACGCAGTATTTT.